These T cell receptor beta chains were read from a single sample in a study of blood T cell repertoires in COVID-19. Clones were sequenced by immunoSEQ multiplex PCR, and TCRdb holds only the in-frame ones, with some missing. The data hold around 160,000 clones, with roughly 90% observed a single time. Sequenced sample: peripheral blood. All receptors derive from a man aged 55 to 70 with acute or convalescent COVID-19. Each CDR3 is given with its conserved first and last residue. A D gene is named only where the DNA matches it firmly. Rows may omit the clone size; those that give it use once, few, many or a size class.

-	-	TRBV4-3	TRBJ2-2	CASSPGNTGELFF	TGCGCCAGCAGCCCCGGGAACACCGGGGAGCTGTTTTTT
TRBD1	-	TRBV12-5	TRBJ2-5	CASGLGGQGAKETQYF	TGTGCTAGTGGTTTGGGAGGACAGGGGGCAAAAGAGACCCAGTACTTC
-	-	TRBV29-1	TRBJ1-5	CSVAEGAGNQPQHF	TGCAGCGTTGCTGAAGGGGCCGGGAATCAGCCCCAGCATTTT
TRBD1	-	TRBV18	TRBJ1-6	CASSHGTASPLHF	TGTGCCAGCTCACACGGGACAGCTTCACCCCTCCACTTT
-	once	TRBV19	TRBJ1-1	CASSIGGRRTEAFF	TGTGCCAGTAGTATAGGCGGAAGGCGAACTGAAGCTTTCTTT
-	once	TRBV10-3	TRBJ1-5	CAISERPEGQPQHF	TGTGCCATCAGCGAGCGACCCGAGGGTCAGCCCCAGCATTTT
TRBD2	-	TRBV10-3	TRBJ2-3	CAISLLERGGTDTQYF	TGTGCCATCAGTCTACTGGAGCGGGGGGGCACAGATACGCAGTATTTT
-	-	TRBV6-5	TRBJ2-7	CASSYYRVRGSYEQYF	TGTGCCAGCAGTTACTACCGGGTTAGGGGCTCCTACGAGCAGTACTTC
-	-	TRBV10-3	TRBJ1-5	CAITRQVGQPQHF	TGTGCCATCACTAGACAGGTGGGTCAGCCCCAGCATTTT
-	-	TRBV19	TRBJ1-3	CASGPGGLSGNTIYF	TGTGCCAGTGGTCCGGGGGGTTTGTCTGGAAACACCATATATTTT
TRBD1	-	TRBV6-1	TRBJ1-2	CASSEVSPGQGARGYTF	TGTGCCAGCAGTGAAGTCAGCCCGGGACAGGGGGCGCGAGGCTACACCTTC
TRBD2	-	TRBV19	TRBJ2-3	CASSASSGPADTQYF	TGTGCCAGTAGTGCCTCTAGCGGCCCGGCAGATACGCAGTATTTT
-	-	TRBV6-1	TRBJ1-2	CASSDGQRKNYGYTF	TGTGCCAGCAGTGACGGACAGCGAAAGAACTATGGCTACACCTTC
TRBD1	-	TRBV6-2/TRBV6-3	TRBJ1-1	CASSYSGQGASGEAFF	TGTGCCAGCAGTTACTCGGGACAGGGGGCTTCCGGTGAAGCTTTCTTT
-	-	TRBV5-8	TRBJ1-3	CASSSQLNTIYF	TGTGCCAGCAGCTCTCAACTCAACACCATATATTTT
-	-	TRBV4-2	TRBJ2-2	CASSQRTGAGTGELFF	TGTGCCAGCAGCCAAAGGACTGGGGCGGGAACCGGGGAGCTGTTTTTT
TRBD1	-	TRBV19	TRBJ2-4	CASSGDRVGNIQYF	TGTGCCAGTAGTGGGGACAGGGTCGGAAACATTCAGTACTTC
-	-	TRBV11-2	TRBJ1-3	CASSLGAFVSSGNTIYF	TGTGCCAGCAGCTTAGGTGCATTTGTCAGCTCTGGAAACACCATATATTTT
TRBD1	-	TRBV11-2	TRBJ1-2	CASSWDRGEFFGYTF	TGTGCCAGCAGCTGGGACAGGGGGGAGTTTTTCGGCTACACCTTC
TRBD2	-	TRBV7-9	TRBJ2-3	CASSAGLAGVSTDTQYF	TGTGCCAGCAGCGCGGGACTAGCGGGGGTGAGCACAGATACGCAGTATTTT
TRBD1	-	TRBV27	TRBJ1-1	CASTRTGGDGEAFF	TGTGCCAGCACCAGGACAGGGGGAGACGGTGAAGCTTTCTTT
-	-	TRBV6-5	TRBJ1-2	CASSIRGYGYTF	TGTGCCAGCAGTATCAGGGGCTATGGCTACACCTTC
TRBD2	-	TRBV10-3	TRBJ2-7	CAITSGGGSYEQYF	TGTGCCATCACTTCCGGGGGGGGCTCCTACGAGCAGTACTTC
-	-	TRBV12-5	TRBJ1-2	CASGFWGAGGYTF	TGTGCTAGTGGTTTTTGGGGCGCGGGAGGCTACACCTTC
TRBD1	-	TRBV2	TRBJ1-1	CASRETGVRSTEAFF	TGTGCCAGCAGGGAGACAGGGGTAAGGAGCACTGAAGCTTTCTTT
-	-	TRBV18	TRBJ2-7	CASSPATASYEQYF	TGTGCCAGCTCACCAGCGACTGCCTCCTACGAGCAGTACTTC
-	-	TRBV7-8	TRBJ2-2	CASSFRRGNTGELFF	TGTGCCAGCAGCTTCCGACGAGGTAACACCGGGGAGCTGTTTTTT
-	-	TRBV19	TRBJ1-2	CASRGRGLHGYTF	TGTGCCAGTAGGGGAAGGGGCCTCCATGGCTACACCTTC
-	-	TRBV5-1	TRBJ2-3	CASSLGRVDTDTQYF	TGCGCCAGCAGCTTGGGCAGGGTGGACACAGATACGCAGTATTTT
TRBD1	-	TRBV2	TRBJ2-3	CASGIQGNTQYF	TGTGCCAGCGGAATACAGGGGAATACGCAGTATTTT
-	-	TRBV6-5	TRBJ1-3	CASSLTSSGNTIYF	TGTGCCAGCAGCCTTACTAGCTCTGGAAACACCATATATTTT
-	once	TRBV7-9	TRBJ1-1	CASSPHPLGPGPPEAFF	TGTGCCAGCAGCCCACACCCGTTGGGGCCAGGGCCCCCTGAAGCTTTCTTT
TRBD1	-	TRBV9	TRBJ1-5	CASSVTGAGQPQHF	TGTGCCAGCAGCGTAACAGGGGCAGGACAGCCCCAGCATTTT
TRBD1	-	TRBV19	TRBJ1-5	CASSPDRGQSNQPQHF	TGTGCCAGTAGTCCCGACAGGGGGCAGAGTAATCAGCCCCAGCATTTT
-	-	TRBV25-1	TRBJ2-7	CASSDLAGSYEQYF	TGTGCCAGCAGTGATTTGGCGGGCAGCTACGAGCAGTACTTC
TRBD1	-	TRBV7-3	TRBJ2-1	CASSLIGQGKNEQFF	TGTGCCAGCAGCTTAATCGGACAGGGGAAAAATGAGCAGTTCTTC
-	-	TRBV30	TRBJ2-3	CAWSSHPTSTDTQYF	TGTGCCTGGAGTTCCCACCCCACTAGCACAGATACGCAGTATTTT
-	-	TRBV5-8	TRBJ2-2	CASSLDSFTGELFF	TGTGCCAGCAGCTTGGACAGCTTCACCGGGGAGCTGTTTTTT
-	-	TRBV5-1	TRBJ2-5	CASSLRGGGAETQYF	TGCGCCAGCAGCTTACGCGGGGGCGGTGCAGAGACCCAGTACTTC
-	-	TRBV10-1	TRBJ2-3	CASSVRGLNTDTQYF	TGCGCCAGCAGTGTGCGCGGGCTTAACACAGATACGCAGTATTTT
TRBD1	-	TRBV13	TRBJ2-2	CASSFSGQGRTGELFF	TGTGCCAGCAGCTTCTCGGGACAGGGGAGGACCGGGGAGCTGTTTTTT
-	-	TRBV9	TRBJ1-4	CASSVHWRGEKLFF	TGTGCCAGCAGCGTACACTGGAGGGGTGAAAAACTGTTTTTT
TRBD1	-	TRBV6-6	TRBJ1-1	CASSLRGRLNTEAFF	TGTGCCAGCAGTCTCAGGGGGCGATTGAACACTGAAGCTTTCTTT
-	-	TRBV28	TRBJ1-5	CASRGPNQPQHF	TGTGCCAGCAGGGGCCCGAATCAGCCCCAGCATTTT
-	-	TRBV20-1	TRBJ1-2	CSASEGGRYGYTF	TGCAGTGCTAGTGAAGGGGGACGCTATGGCTACACCTTC
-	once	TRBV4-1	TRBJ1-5	CASSQIQDSSNQPQHF	TGCGCCAGCAGCCAAATCCAGGACAGTAGCAATCAGCCCCAGCATTTT
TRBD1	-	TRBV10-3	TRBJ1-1	CAISEPRQGLNTEAFF	TGTGCCATCAGTGAGCCGAGACAGGGACTGAACACTGAAGCTTTCTTT
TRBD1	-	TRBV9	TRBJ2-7	CASSPRGDRGHEQYF	TGTGCCAGCAGCCCTAGGGGGGACAGGGGGCACGAGCAGTACTTC
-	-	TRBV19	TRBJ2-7	CASTPAGSYEQYF	TGTGCCAGTACTCCGGCGGGGTCCTACGAGCAGTACTTC
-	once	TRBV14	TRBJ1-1	CASSRATPGPTEAFF	TGTGCCAGCAGCCGAGCGACCCCAGGGCCCACTGAAGCTTTCTTT
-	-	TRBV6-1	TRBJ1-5	CASSVRRANSNQPQHF	TGTGCCAGCAGTGTTCGGAGGGCTAATAGCAATCAGCCCCAGCATTTT
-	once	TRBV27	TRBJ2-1	CASSLTASSYNEQFF	TGTGCCAGCAGTTTGACAGCCAGCTCCTACAATGAGCAGTTCTTC
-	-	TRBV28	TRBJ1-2	CASSFLGEVGYTF	TGTGCCAGCAGTTTCCTGGGGGAGGTTGGCTACACCTTC
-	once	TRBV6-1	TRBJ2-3	CASSEYPLTIGGADTQYF	TGTGCCAGCAGTGAATACCCCCTGACTATAGGCGGGGCGGATACGCAGTATTTT
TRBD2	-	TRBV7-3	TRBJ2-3	CASSPRLGQRGGTDTQYF	TGTGCCAGCAGCCCGCGCCTTGGGCAGCGGGGGGGTACAGATACGCAGTATTTT
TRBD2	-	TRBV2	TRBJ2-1	CASAPARGGYNEQFF	TGTGCCAGCGCCCCCGCCCGCGGGGGCTACAATGAGCAGTTCTTC
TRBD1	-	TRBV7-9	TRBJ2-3	CASSLGTDSDTQYF	TGTGCCAGCAGCCTCGGGACAGATTCAGATACGCAGTATTTT
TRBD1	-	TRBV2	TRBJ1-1	CASKGAANTEAFF	TGTGCCAGCAAGGGGGCAGCAAACACTGAAGCTTTCTTT
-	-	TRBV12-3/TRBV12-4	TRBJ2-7	CASSLTSYEQYF	TGTGCCAGCAGTTTGACTAGCTACGAGCAGTACTTC
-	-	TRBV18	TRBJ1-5	CASGSSNQPQHF	TGTGCCTCGGGTAGCAGCAATCAGCCCCAGCATTTT